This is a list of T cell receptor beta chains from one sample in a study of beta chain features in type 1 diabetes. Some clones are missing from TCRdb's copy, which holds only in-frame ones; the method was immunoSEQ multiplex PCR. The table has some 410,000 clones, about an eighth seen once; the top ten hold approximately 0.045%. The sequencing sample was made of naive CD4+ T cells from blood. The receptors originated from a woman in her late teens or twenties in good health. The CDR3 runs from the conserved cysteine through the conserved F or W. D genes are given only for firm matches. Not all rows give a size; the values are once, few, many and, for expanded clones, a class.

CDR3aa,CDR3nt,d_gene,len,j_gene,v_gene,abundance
CASSYGSEAFF,TGTGCCAGCAGTTATGGGTCTGAAGCTTTCTTT,.,11,TRBJ1-1,TRBV6-9,few
CASSPTTGLSSYEQYF,TGCGCCAGCAGCCCCACAACAGGGTTGAGCTCCTACGAGCAGTACTTC,.,16,TRBJ2-7,TRBV4-3,.
CASSFDRDQPQHF,TGTGCCAGCAGCTTCGACCGCGATCAGCCCCAGCATTTT,.,13,TRBJ1-5,TRBV7-2,.
CASSVTSGPSYEQYF,TGTGCCAGCAGCGTGACTAGCGGACCCTCCTACGAGCAGTACTTC,TRBD2,15,TRBJ2-7,TRBV9,few
CASSLAPDRSYGYTF,TGTGCCAGCAGCTTAGCCCCAGACAGGAGCTATGGCTACACCTTC,.,15,TRBJ1-2,TRBV7-3,few
CASSQTLTGQQFF,TGTGCCAGCAGCCAAACCTTGACCGGTCAGCAGTTCTTC,.,13,TRBJ2-1,TRBV4-2,.
CATSSVRGYEAFF,TGTGCCACCAGCAGTGTCCGGGGATATGAAGCTTTCTTT,.,13,TRBJ1-1,TRBV15,.
CAWSVSSRTYEQYF,TGTGCCTGGAGTGTAAGTTCCAGGACCTACGAGCAGTACTTC,.,14,TRBJ2-7,TRBV30,.
CSVPTSTMKQFF,TGCAGCGTTCCGACTAGTACAATGAAGCAGTTCTTC,.,12,TRBJ2-1,TRBV29-1,few
CASSLEYQRAGELFF,TGTGCCAGCAGCTTAGAGTACCAGAGAGCCGGGGAGCTGTTTTTT,.,15,TRBJ2-2,TRBV7-9,many
CASSLTGIPEAFF,TGTGCCAGCAGCTTGACAGGGATCCCTGAAGCTTTCTTT,TRBD1,13,TRBJ1-1,TRBV6-5,.
CAISGQGRTDTQYF,TGTGCCATCAGTGGCCAGGGACGCACAGATACGCAGTATTTT,.,14,TRBJ2-3,TRBV10-3,many
CALLTGADEKLFF,TGTGCACTACTGACAGGGGCGGATGAAAAACTGTTTTTT,TRBD1,13,TRBJ1-4,TRBV7-9,.
CASSSKGGPQTQYF,TGTGCCAGCAGTTCAAAGGGGGGCCCCCAGACCCAGTACTTC,.,14,TRBJ2-5,TRBV6-6,.
CSVEGGGNQPQHF,TGCAGCGTTGAGGGGGGTGGCAATCAGCCCCAGCATTTT,.,13,TRBJ1-5,TRBV29-1,.
CASSLSSSETYEQYF,TGTGCCAGCAGCTTAAGCTCGTCCGAGACCTACGAGCAGTACTTC,.,15,TRBJ2-7,TRBV7-3,few
CASSRQGLEQFF,TGTGCCAGCAGCCGGCAGGGGCTTGAGCAGTTCTTC,.,12,TRBJ2-1,TRBV11-1,few
CASGSSGTDTQYF,TGTGCTAGTGGTTCTAGCGGCACAGATACGCAGTATTTT,.,13,TRBJ2-3,TRBV12-5,.
CSVDLGATDTQYF,TGCAGCGTTGATCTAGGGGCCACAGATACGCAGTATTTT,.,13,TRBJ2-3,TRBV29-1,few
CASSLRQGGDTQYF,TGCGCCAGCAGCTTACGACAGGGCGGAGATACGCAGTATTTT,TRBD1,14,TRBJ2-3,TRBV5-1,.
CASSRDSWGETQYF,TGTGCCAGCAGTCGGGACAGCTGGGGAGAGACCCAGTACTTC,TRBD1,14,TRBJ2-5,TRBV28,.
CASSIPGAMNTEAFF,TGTGCCAGCAGTATCCCAGGGGCCATGAACACTGAAGCTTTCTTT,.,15,TRBJ1-1,TRBV28,few
CAGEVTDTQYF,TGTGCCGGGGAGGTTACAGATACGCAGTATTTT,.,11,TRBJ2-3,TRBV2,.
CASSGDTGYGYTF,TGCGCCAGCAGCGGAGATACGGGGTATGGCTACACCTTC,.,13,TRBJ1-2,TRBV5-1,.
CASSSNGGIYGYTF,TGTGCCAGCAGCTCAAACGGAGGAATCTATGGCTACACCTTC,.,14,TRBJ1-2,TRBV7-9,.
CSVEVLSGTEAFF,TGCAGCGTTGAAGTTCTTTCTGGTACTGAAGCTTTCTTT,.,13,TRBJ1-1,TRBV29-1,few
CASSLPGSYNEQFF,TGTGCCAGCAGCTTGCCGGGGTCCTACAATGAGCAGTTCTTC,.,14,TRBJ2-1,TRBV11-2,.
CASSAQGGYGYTF,TGTGCCAGCAGTGCGCAGGGAGGCTATGGCTACACCTTC,.,13,TRBJ1-2,TRBV6-1,.
CASTTPLAEVTTDTQYF,TGTGCCAGCACTACCCCGCTAGCGGAAGTCACCACAGATACGCAGTATTTT,TRBD2,17,TRBJ2-3,TRBV5-6,.
CAWNPCGTRRLGEQYF,TGTGCCTGGAACCCGTGCGGGACTAGACGTTTGGGCGAGCAGTACTTC,TRBD2,16,TRBJ2-7,TRBV30,.
CASSLPRRVMNTEAFF,TGTGCCAGCAGCCTTCCTAGAAGGGTCATGAACACTGAAGCTTTCTTT,.,16,TRBJ1-1,TRBV13,few
CASSPRLAGDNEQFF,TGCGCCAGCAGCCCCAGACTAGCGGGGGACAATGAGCAGTTCTTC,TRBD2,15,TRBJ2-1,TRBV5-1,few
CAWKNNGRYGYTF,TGTGCCTGGAAAAATAATGGACGCTATGGCTACACCTTC,.,13,TRBJ1-2,TRBV30,.
CASSLAGGLTDTQYF,TGTGCCAGCAGCTTGGCAGGGGGCCTAACAGATACGCAGTATTTT,TRBD1,15,TRBJ2-3,TRBV5-4,.
CASSPGGTAGANVLTF,TGTGCCAGCTCACCTGGGGGGACGGCCGGGGCCAACGTCCTGACTTTC,.,16,TRBJ2-6,TRBV18,.
CAWSAARVVIQETQYF,TGTGCCTGGAGCGCCGCCCGTGTTGTGATCCAAGAGACCCAGTACTTC,.,16,TRBJ2-5,TRBV30,few
CASSTRTGNNEQFF,TGTGCCAGTAGTACCCGGACAGGGAACAATGAGCAGTTCTTC,TRBD1,14,TRBJ2-1,TRBV19,.
CASRPSWDRGRDEQFF,TGTGCCAGCAGACCCTCCTGGGACAGGGGTAGAGATGAGCAGTTCTTC,TRBD1,16,TRBJ2-1,TRBV27,few
CACVRDTYGYTF,TGTGCCTGTGTCAGGGACACATATGGCTACACCTTC,.,12,TRBJ1-2,TRBV30,.
CASRTTEAMETQYF,TGTGCCAGCAGAACAACGGAGGCGATGGAGACCCAGTACTTC,.,14,TRBJ2-5,TRBV11-2,few
CASSVVEAQGTQYF,TGTGCCAGCAGCGTAGTGGAGGCGCAAGGTACGCAGTATTTT,.,14,TRBJ2-3,TRBV9,.
CATSVGKSSYNEQFF,TGTGCCACCAGCGTCGGCAAGAGCTCCTACAATGAGCAGTTCTTC,.,15,TRBJ2-1,TRBV15,few
CASSQPSDRGHSEQFF,TGCGCCAGCAGCCAACCCTCGGACAGGGGGCATAGTGAGCAGTTCTTC,TRBD1,16,TRBJ2-1,TRBV4-1,.
CASSLIGGGMHEQYF,TGTGCCAGCAGCTTAATAGGGGGCGGCATGCACGAGCAGTACTTC,TRBD1,15,TRBJ2-7,TRBV7-2,few
CASSLATETQYF,TGCGCCAGCAGCTTGGCCACGGAGACCCAGTACTTC,.,12,TRBJ2-5,TRBV5-1,.
CASSLDLNEQFF,TGCGCCAGCAGCTTGGATCTCAATGAGCAGTTCTTC,.,12,TRBJ2-1,TRBV5-1,.
CASSSELGNTNEETQYF,TGTGCCAGCAGCTCGGAACTCGGGAATACGAATGAGGAGACCCAGTACTTC,.,17,TRBJ2-5,TRBV7-9,.
CASSRVGQGNGYTF,TGTGCCAGCAGCCGAGTCGGACAGGGGAATGGCTACACCTTC,TRBD1,14,TRBJ1-2,TRBV7-2,.
CASSPNTDWGDQYF,TGTGCCAGCTCACCAAACACCGATTGGGGTGACCAGTACTTC,.,14,TRBJ2-5,TRBV18,.
CASTPGLGLTGELFF,TGTGCCAGCACCCCGGGACTAGGACTCACCGGGGAGCTGTTTTTT,TRBD2,15,TRBJ2-2,TRBV7-2,few
CASNSLGSPLHF,TGTGCCAGCAATTCGTTGGGTTCACCCCTCCACTTT,.,12,TRBJ1-6,TRBV28,.
CASSVDGRVVGSPLHF,TGTGCCAGCAGCGTAGACGGTAGGGTCGTTGGATCACCCCTCCACTTT,.,16,TRBJ1-6,TRBV9,few
CAWSHDREGYYGYTF,TGTGCCTGGAGTCACGACAGGGAAGGGTACTATGGCTACACCTTC,TRBD1,15,TRBJ1-2,TRBV30,few
CASLLGGGAGNTEAFF,TGTGCCAGTCTGCTTGGCGGTGGAGCGGGGAACACTGAAGCTTTCTTT,.,16,TRBJ1-1,TRBV19,few